Described below is a single T cell receptor beta chain sequence and its context. The data are from a study of blood T cell repertoires in COVID-19. About the study: Some COVID-19 samples were acute and others convalescent; all came from the United States, Italy and Spain. PBMCs, B-cell-depleted T cells, or T cells were the source of the cDNA or gDNA that made up the material.

As processed by the authors: The assay estimated nucleated cells by amplifying reference gene primers. Produced via immunoSEQ multiplex PCR; TCRdb's table is partial and in-frame only. V and J calls and clone size are given by that table; D and trimming were obtained from the DNA. Of 65,000 to 85,000 clones in the sample, around 91% were seen once. CDR3 length: 17 amino acids. Per the germline V gene, CDR1 is SGHRS and CDR2 is YFSETQ. J was trimmed by 3 bases and V by 4 bases; bases with no gene match: 6. Material for sequencing was peripheral blood. The chain combines TRBV5-1 with TRBJ2-3; TRBD2 aligns across 15 bases. This receptor was obtained from a human donor in a cohort sampled during active COVID-19. The CDR3 spells CASSRTSGGAMTDTQYF. The CDR3 DNA is TGCGCCAGCAGCAGGACTAGCGGGGGGGCCATGACAGATACGCAGTATTTT.